Presented here are 11 T cell receptor beta chains from one specimen sequenced in a study of metastatic and nonmetastatic thyroid tumors. Every patient was untreated before thyroid surgery. TCRdb re-clonotyped the PCR reads through MiXCR. The sample carries 30,000 or so clones, 25% to 30% recorded once. The specimen was blood. These receptors all come from a female donor with papillary thyroid cancer or a benign thyroid nodule (not recorded which). Some clones in this sample may be carry-over from other donors' samples.

This clone was counted at least ten times. The CDR3 spells CASSPSRERDNEQFF. CDR3 sequence (DNA): TGTGCCAGCTCACCGTCGCGGGAAAGGGACAATGAGCAGTTCTTC. J is TRBJ2-1 and V is TRBV18; D might be TRBD2 (6 bases). CDR3 length: 15 residues. V was clipped by 3 bases and J by 5 bases, with 14 bases between them. From germline, CDR1 is KGHSH and CDR2 LQKENI.

The chain recombines TRBV6-4 with TRBJ2-3; D not resolved. This CDR3 has 15 residues. Trimming removed 3 bases from V and 1 base from J, with 11 bases in between. Looked up from germline, CDR1 is MRHNA and CDR2 is SNTAGT. For the CDR3, the DNA is TGTGCCAGCAGTGATTCGATCCAGGGCACAGATACGCAGTATTTT. Translating it yields CASSDSIQGTDTQYF.

This clone has a handful of counts. This sequence joins TRBV20-1 and TRBJ2-1; tentatively, D is TRBD1 or TRBD2 (6 bases each). V lost 6 bases and J 5 bases, leaving 17 bases between the germline ends. The length of the CDR3 is 14 residues. Per germline, CDR1 DFQATT and CDR2 SNEGSKA (reference sequence). In DNA, the CDR3 is TGCAGTGCATCGAGGGGGGCGCTCAACAATGAGCAGTTCTTC. Amino acids: CSASRGALNNEQFF.

The chain employs TRBV5-1 and TRBJ2-1; either TRBD1 or TRBD2 may fit D (5 bases each). The germline gives CDR1 SGHRS, CDR2 YFSETQ. CDR3 length: 15 residues. V lost 2 bases to trimming and J lost 2 bases, with 11 bases between them. The CDR3 bases are TGCGCCAGCAGCTTTTCCGGGGCAACCTACAATGAGCAGTTCTTC. It is translated as CASSFSGATYNEQFF.

The CDR3 DNA reads TGCGCCAGCAGCTTGCCCAGTGATGGCAATGAAAAACTGTTTTTT. Amino acid sequence: CASSLPSDGNEKLFF. V and J are TRBV5-1 and TRBJ1-4; D call uncertain. V gave up 1 base and J gave up 5 bases, with 12 bases separating them. This CDR3 region has 15 residues. Germline V gene data show CDR1 as SGHRS and CDR2 as YFSETQ.

This clone was seen a few times. The junction differs from germline at one of its ends, possibly a read error. The rearrangement joins TRBV11-1 to TRBJ2-3; D unclear. The CDR3 sequence is 13 residues long. CDR1 SGHAT and CDR2 FQDESV come from the germline V gene (reference sequence). As DNA, the CDR3 is TGTGCCAGCAACATAGCTGGCACATATACGCAGTATTTT. This encodes CASNIAGTYTQYF.

This clone was seen at least ten times. V and J are TRBV30 and TRBJ2-1; 10 bases match TRBD2. This CDR3 comprises 15 residues. The germline V gene encodes CDR1 GTSNPN and CDR2 SVGIG (reference sequence). The V gene end was trimmed by 5 bases and the J gene end by 8 bases; junction bases not matched to a gene: 12. CDR3 in amino acids: CAWATWFLAGDEQFF. The CDR3 nucleotides read TGTGCCTGGGCAACTTGGTTTCTAGCGGGAGATGAGCAGTTCTTC.

Worth noting for this clone: The junction departs from the called germline gene at one end, perhaps through a read error. The chain joins TRBV6-1 to TRBJ1-5; D gene unclear. Germline CDR1 is MNHNS and CDR2 is SASEGT. The CDR3 extends over 16 amino acids. The CDR3 spells CASSPPLGTSNQPLHF. The CDR3 DNA is TGTGCCAGCAGTCCCCCGTTAGGAACGAGCAATCAGCCCCTGCATTTT.

The rearrangement links TRBV20-1 to TRBJ1-6; TRBD1 agrees at 11 bases. The germline V gene encodes CDR1 DFQATT and CDR2 SNEGSKA (reference sequence). V lost 6 bases, J lost 4 bases, and 17 bases stayed unmatched. The CDR3 extends over 19 amino acids. CDR3 in DNA: TGCAGTGCCCCCCCCCCCCGGACAGGGGGCCAAGGGTATAATTCACCCCTCCACTTT. Protein: CSAPPPRTGGQGYNSPLHF.

As to this clone: A junction boundary mismatches the germline segment, possibly from a read error. The chain couples TRBV24-1 to TRBJ1-1; 7 bases are a match to TRBD1. This CDR3 contains 14 residues. Germline lookup yields CDR1 KGHDR and CDR2 SFDVKD. The CDR3 is CATRTTGLDTEAFF. CDR3 DNA sequence: TGTGCCACGAGGACGACAGGGCTCGACACCGAAGCTTTCTTT.

This clone was seen ten or more times. This same CDR3 is encoded by further DNA sequences in the sample. The chain uses TRBV6-4 and TRBJ1-5; tentative D call: TRBD1 (5 bases). Germline CDR1 is MRHNA and CDR2 is SNTAGT. Trimming removed 6 bases from V and 7 bases from J, with 13 bases in between. There are 13 residues in the CDR3. The CDR3: CASSGQGVQPQHF. The CDR3 DNA reads TGTGCCAGCAGCGGGCAGGGAGTGCAGCCCCAGCATTTT.